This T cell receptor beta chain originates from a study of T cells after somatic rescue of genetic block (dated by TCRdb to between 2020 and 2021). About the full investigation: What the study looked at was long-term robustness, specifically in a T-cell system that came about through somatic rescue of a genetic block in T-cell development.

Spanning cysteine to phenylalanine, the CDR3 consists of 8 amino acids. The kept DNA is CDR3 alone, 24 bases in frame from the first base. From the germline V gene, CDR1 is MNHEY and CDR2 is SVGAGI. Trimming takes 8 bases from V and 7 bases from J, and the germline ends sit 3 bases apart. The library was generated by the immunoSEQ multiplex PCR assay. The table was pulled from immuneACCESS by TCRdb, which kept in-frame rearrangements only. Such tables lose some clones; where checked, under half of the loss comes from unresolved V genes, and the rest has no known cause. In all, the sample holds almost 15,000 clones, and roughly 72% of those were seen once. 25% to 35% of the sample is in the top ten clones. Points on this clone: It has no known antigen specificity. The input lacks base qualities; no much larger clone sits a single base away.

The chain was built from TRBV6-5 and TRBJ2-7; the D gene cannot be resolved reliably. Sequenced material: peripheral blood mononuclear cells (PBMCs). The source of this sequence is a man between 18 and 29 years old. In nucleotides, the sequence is TGTGCCAGCCTGGAGCAGTACTTC. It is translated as CASLEQYF.